The T cell receptor (beta chain) described here comes from a study of T cell responses to AZD1222 COVID-19 vaccine. Points from the study as a whole: With two AZD1222 doses given, Spike-specific TCR breadth and depth both rose.

About this clone: Its antigen is not identified.

Trimming pared 5 bases from V and 7 bases from J, leaving 15 bases between. Germline CDR1 reads SEHNR; CDR2 reads FQNEAQ (reference sequence). This CDR3 has 14 residues. Assay used: immunoSEQ multiplex PCR; TCRdb lists only in-frame clones, some missing. The data contain 65,000 to 100,000 clones, approximately 91% of them singletons. The sequencing used peripheral blood, collected 28 days after the second AZD1222 dose. The chain links TRBV7-9 to TRBJ2-1; D is ambiguous. This receptor was obtained from an adult who received the AZD1222 COVID-19 vaccine. The CDR3 loop reads CASSGVWGSNEQFF. The DNA for the CDR3 is TGTGCCAGCAGCGGGGTGTGGGGTAGTAATGAGCAGTTCTTC.